These T cell receptor beta chains were read from a single sample in a study of cytomegalovirus exposure and HLA in healthy donors. TCRdb's copy holds only in-frame clones and misses some; the assay was immunoSEQ multiplex PCR. The listing contains under 120,000 clones. Sequencing was performed on PBMCs. The receptor source for this set is a man aged 45-65 years in good health and CMV-seronegative. Both conserved end residues are part of each CDR3. Fields, in order: CDR3 DNA, CDR3 protein, D gene, J gene, V gene. The D gene is left open where the match is weak.

DNA: TGTGCCTGGAGTGGACTAGCGGGAGGTCCCTCCCTCGGCGATGAGCAGTTCTTC
CDR3: CAWSGLAGGPSLGDEQFF
D: TRBD2
J: TRBJ2-1
V: TRBV30

DNA: TGTGCCAGCTCACCCTCGGGAGCGGGAGAGGACGAGCAGTACTTC
CDR3: CASSPSGAGEDEQYF
D: TRBD2
J: TRBJ2-7
V: TRBV18

DNA: TGTGCCAGCAGCTTAGGCGGACAGGTGGGATACGAGCAGTACTTC
CDR3: CASSLGGQVGYEQYF
D: TRBD1
J: TRBJ2-7
V: TRBV7-9

DNA: TGTGCCAGCAGTTATGGACAGGGAATCTTTTCGACTGAAGCTTTCTTT
CDR3: CASSYGQGIFSTEAFF
D: TRBD1
J: TRBJ1-1
V: TRBV6-5

DNA: TGTGCCAGCAGTTCCCCGGGACAGGGTTTTTATGAGCAGTTCTTC
CDR3: CASSSPGQGFYEQFF
D: TRBD1
J: TRBJ2-1
V: TRBV27

DNA: TGTGCCAGCAGCTTACAGGGGGCAGGTCAGCCCCAGCATTTT
CDR3: CASSLQGAGQPQHF
D: TRBD1
J: TRBJ1-5
V: TRBV5-6

DNA: TGTGCCAGCAGCTTGAGTTGGGACTTCTACAATGAGCAGTTCTTC
CDR3: CASSLSWDFYNEQFF
D: NA
J: TRBJ2-1
V: TRBV5-8

DNA: TGTGCCAGCTCACGGACAGAAAACACTGAAGCTTTCTTT
CDR3: CASSRTENTEAFF
D: NA
J: TRBJ1-1
V: TRBV18

DNA: TGTGCCAGCAGCTGGAGGACTAATGAAAAACTGTTTTTT
CDR3: CASSWRTNEKLFF
D: NA
J: TRBJ1-4
V: TRBV7-9

DNA: TGTGCCAGCAGCTCATCCAGGGGGTCAGAAAAAGAAGCTTTCTTT
CDR3: CASSSSRGSEKEAFF
D: TRBD1
J: TRBJ1-1
V: TRBV7-6

DNA: TGCGCCAGCAGCCAAGCTGTAACCTACGAGCAGTACTTC
CDR3: CASSQAVTYEQYF
D: NA
J: TRBJ2-7
V: TRBV4-1

DNA: TGTGCCAGCAGTGACAGGGGGTGGAACACTGAAGCTTTCTTT
CDR3: CASSDRGWNTEAFF
D: TRBD1
J: TRBJ1-1
V: TRBV6-1

DNA: TGCGCCAGCAGCCGGGACACCGCGAGCTCCTACGAGCAGTACTTC
CDR3: CASSRDTASSYEQYF
D: NA
J: TRBJ2-7
V: TRBV5-1

DNA: TGTGCCAGCAAGAGGGACAGGGAAACTTTGTACGAGCAGTACTTC
CDR3: CASKRDRETLYEQYF
D: TRBD1
J: TRBJ2-7
V: TRBV6-6

DNA: TGTGCCAGCAGCCTAGCGGGATGGGGGAATGAGCAGTTCTTC
CDR3: CASSLAGWGNEQFF
D: TRBD2
J: TRBJ2-1
V: TRBV6-5

DNA: TGTGCCACCAGCAGAGGTTCGAGAGGATTTGGGGGCTACACCTTC
CDR3: CATSRGSRGFGGYTF
D: NA
J: TRBJ1-2
V: TRBV15

DNA: TGCGCCAGCAGCCAAGCACCGGGGAAGACGGGGTCCTACGAGAAGTACTTC
CDR3: CASSQAPGKTGSYEKYF
D: NA
J: TRBJ2-7
V: TRBV4-3

DNA: TGTGCCAGCAGCTCCCCCCGTGCGGGAGTCGTAGGAGAGACCCAGTACTTC
CDR3: CASSSPRAGVVGETQYF
D: TRBD2
J: TRBJ2-5
V: TRBV7-8

DNA: TGTGCCAGCAGCCCATACTCCTCATCGGGATTCACCTACGAGCAGTACTTC
CDR3: CASSPYSSSGFTYEQYF
D: NA
J: TRBJ2-7
V: TRBV7-3

DNA: TGTGCCAGCAGCCCGGGGACATCCAACACCGGGGAGCTGTTTTTT
CDR3: CASSPGTSNTGELFF
D: NA
J: TRBJ2-2
V: TRBV11-1

DNA: TGTGCCAGCAGATGGACTAGCGGGAGCTACGAGCAGTACTTC
CDR3: CASRWTSGSYEQYF
D: TRBD2
J: TRBJ2-7
V: TRBV11-2

DNA: TGCAGCGCCAAGCGGGAGCTCGCAGATACGCAGTATTTT
CDR3: CSAKRELADTQYF
D: TRBD2
J: TRBJ2-3
V: TRBV29-1

DNA: TGTGCCAGTAGTTCGGACAGCGGCTACGAGCAGTACTTC
CDR3: CASSSDSGYEQYF
D: NA
J: TRBJ2-7
V: TRBV19

DNA: TGTGCCAGCAGTTTATCGGCCACAGGGGGCTATGGCTACACCTTC
CDR3: CASSLSATGGYGYTF
D: TRBD1
J: TRBJ1-2
V: TRBV27

DNA: TGTGCCTGGAGGGAGGGCCCGGATGGCTACACCTTC
CDR3: CAWREGPDGYTF
D: NA
J: TRBJ1-2
V: TRBV30

DNA: TGCGCCAGCAGCCGAGATGAAGGACGGGAGGAAGCTTTCTTT
CDR3: CASSRDEGREEAFF
D: NA
J: TRBJ1-1
V: TRBV5-1

DNA: TGCGCCAGCAGAAGGACTAGCGGCTCCTACGAGCAGTACTTC
CDR3: CASRRTSGSYEQYF
D: TRBD2
J: TRBJ2-7
V: TRBV5-1

DNA: TGTGCCAGCAGCGAGGGGACTAGCGGAGCCTACGAGCAGTACTTC
CDR3: CASSEGTSGAYEQYF
D: TRBD2
J: TRBJ2-7
V: TRBV9

DNA: TGTGCCATCAGCGCCGGGACCGCCGGAGGGTATGGCTACACCTTC
CDR3: CAISAGTAGGYGYTF
D: NA
J: TRBJ1-2
V: TRBV10-3

DNA: TGTGCCAGCAGTTTATTCGGGCCCGGGGGCAATGAGCAGTTCTTC
CDR3: CASSLFGPGGNEQFF
D: NA
J: TRBJ2-1
V: TRBV27

DNA: TGCGCCAGCAGCTTGGTTTCAGGGTCGATCTATGGCTACACCTTC
CDR3: CASSLVSGSIYGYTF
D: NA
J: TRBJ1-2
V: TRBV5-1

DNA: TGCGCCAGCAGCCAAAACAGGGGGTATAATGAAAAACTGTTTTTT
CDR3: CASSQNRGYNEKLFF
D: TRBD1
J: TRBJ1-4
V: TRBV4-3

DNA: TGTGCCAGCAGTGAAGGGACAGGCCCCTATGGCTACACCTTC
CDR3: CASSEGTGPYGYTF
D: TRBD1
J: TRBJ1-2
V: TRBV2

DNA: TGTGCCAGCAGTCCGGGACAGGGAACCTACGAGCAGTACTTC
CDR3: CASSPGQGTYEQYF
D: TRBD1
J: TRBJ2-7
V: TRBV25-1

DNA: TGCAGCGGGGGGGAGGGCGTCAATGAAAAACTGTTTTTT
CDR3: CSGGEGVNEKLFF
D: NA
J: TRBJ1-4
V: TRBV29-1

DNA: TGTGCCAGCAGTCGGACAGCCGTCCTCTCCTACGAGCAGTACTTC
CDR3: CASSRTAVLSYEQYF
D: NA
J: TRBJ2-7
V: TRBV6-5

DNA: TGTGCCAGTAGTCGCGACAGGTCCTGGGCCAACGTCCTGACTTTC
CDR3: CASSRDRSWANVLTF
D: NA
J: TRBJ2-6
V: TRBV19

DNA: TGTGCCAGTAGTATGGCAGGGGCTGGGGCCAACGTCCTGACTTTC
CDR3: CASSMAGAGANVLTF
D: NA
J: TRBJ2-6
V: TRBV19

DNA: TGTGCCAGCAGTGAACGGTACAATGAGCAGTTCTTC
CDR3: CASSERYNEQFF
D: NA
J: TRBJ2-1
V: TRBV6-1

DNA: TGCGCCAGCAGCTTGGAGGCAGGCCCTCGGAACACTGAAGCTTTCTTT
CDR3: CASSLEAGPRNTEAFF
D: NA
J: TRBJ1-1
V: TRBV5-1

DNA: TGTGCCAGCAAGAAGGACAGGGGGAACACTGAAGCTTTCTTT
CDR3: CASKKDRGNTEAFF
D: TRBD1
J: TRBJ1-1
V: TRBV2

DNA: TGCAGCGTTGGGCGAGGGGGGGGCACTGAAGCTTTCTTT
CDR3: CSVGRGGGTEAFF
D: NA
J: TRBJ1-1
V: TRBV29-1

DNA: TGTGCCAGCAGCTTTATGGGACTAGCAGAAGGGGATGAGCAGTTCTTC
CDR3: CASSFMGLAEGDEQFF
D: TRBD2
J: TRBJ2-1
V: TRBV5-4

DNA: TGTGCCAGTACCCCGGACCCCCAAGTTCCCGGGAGCTCCCAGTACTTC
CDR3: CASTPDPQVPGSSQYF
D: NA
J: TRBJ2-5
V: TRBV19

DNA: TGTGCCAGCAGTTACCCTGGGCTCCAAGAGACCCAGTACTTC
CDR3: CASSYPGLQETQYF
D: NA
J: TRBJ2-5
V: TRBV6-6

DNA: TGTGCCAGCTCACCAATAAGCGGGGGGGCCTACGAGCAGTACTTC
CDR3: CASSPISGGAYEQYF
D: TRBD2
J: TRBJ2-7
V: TRBV18

DNA: TGTGCCAGCAGTGATACCCGGACAGCTGGGGGGGGAGAGACCCAGTACTTC
CDR3: CASSDTRTAGGGETQYF
D: NA
J: TRBJ2-5
V: TRBV25-1

DNA: TGTGCCAGCAGCTTCTCGGGGACAATCGGCGCTTTCTTT
CDR3: CASSFSGTIGAFF
D: NA
J: TRBJ1-1
V: TRBV7-8

DNA: TGCAGCGTTGAAGAAGGGACAGGGACCTTTGGGGCTTTCTTT
CDR3: CSVEEGTGTFGAFF
D: TRBD1
J: TRBJ1-1
V: TRBV29-1

DNA: TGCGCCAGCAGCTTGAGGGGCGTGTACACTGAAGCTTTCTTT
CDR3: CASSLRGVYTEAFF
D: NA
J: TRBJ1-1
V: TRBV5-1

DNA: TGCGCCAGCAGCGATCCGGGACAAGAGACCCAGTACTTC
CDR3: CASSDPGQETQYF
D: NA
J: TRBJ2-5
V: TRBV5-1

DNA: TGTGCCAGCAGTAGCGGGACAGGGGGCAACAATCAGCCCCAGCATTTT
CDR3: CASSSGTGGNNQPQHF
D: TRBD1
J: TRBJ1-5
V: TRBV27

DNA: TGTGCCAGCAACGAAGGTGGGGGCCACGAGCAGTACTTC
CDR3: CASNEGGGHEQYF
D: NA
J: TRBJ2-7
V: TRBV6-6